This T cell receptor (beta chain) emerged from a study of sequential checkpoint blockade in melanoma. The table came from immunoSEQ multiplex PCR; TCRdb's copy has only in-frame clones and leaves some out. The sample includes some 14,000 clones, around 69% of them seen just once. As to treatment: randomized to nivolumab then ipilimumab (arm A) or the reverse (arm B). Sorted cells were live CD3+CD8+, lacking CD19 and CD56, from PBMCs. The input for sequencing was CD8+ T cells sorted from blood (inferred from file names), taken from a patient given nivolumab and ipilimumab in sequence. This TCR was sampled from a human patient with melanoma. Some clones in this sample may be carry-over from other donors' samples.

CDR3 protein: CATSDRQSFYEQYF. The CDR3 nucleotides read TGTGCCACCAGCGATAGACAGTCCTTCTACGAGCAGTACTTC. This chain links TRBV15 with TRBJ2-7, with TRBD1 as a possible D gene (5 bases). The CDR3 is 14 amino acids. Trimming cost V 5 bases and J 3 bases, with 14 bases left between them. CDR1 is LNHNV and CDR2 is YYDKDF in the germline V gene (reference sequence).